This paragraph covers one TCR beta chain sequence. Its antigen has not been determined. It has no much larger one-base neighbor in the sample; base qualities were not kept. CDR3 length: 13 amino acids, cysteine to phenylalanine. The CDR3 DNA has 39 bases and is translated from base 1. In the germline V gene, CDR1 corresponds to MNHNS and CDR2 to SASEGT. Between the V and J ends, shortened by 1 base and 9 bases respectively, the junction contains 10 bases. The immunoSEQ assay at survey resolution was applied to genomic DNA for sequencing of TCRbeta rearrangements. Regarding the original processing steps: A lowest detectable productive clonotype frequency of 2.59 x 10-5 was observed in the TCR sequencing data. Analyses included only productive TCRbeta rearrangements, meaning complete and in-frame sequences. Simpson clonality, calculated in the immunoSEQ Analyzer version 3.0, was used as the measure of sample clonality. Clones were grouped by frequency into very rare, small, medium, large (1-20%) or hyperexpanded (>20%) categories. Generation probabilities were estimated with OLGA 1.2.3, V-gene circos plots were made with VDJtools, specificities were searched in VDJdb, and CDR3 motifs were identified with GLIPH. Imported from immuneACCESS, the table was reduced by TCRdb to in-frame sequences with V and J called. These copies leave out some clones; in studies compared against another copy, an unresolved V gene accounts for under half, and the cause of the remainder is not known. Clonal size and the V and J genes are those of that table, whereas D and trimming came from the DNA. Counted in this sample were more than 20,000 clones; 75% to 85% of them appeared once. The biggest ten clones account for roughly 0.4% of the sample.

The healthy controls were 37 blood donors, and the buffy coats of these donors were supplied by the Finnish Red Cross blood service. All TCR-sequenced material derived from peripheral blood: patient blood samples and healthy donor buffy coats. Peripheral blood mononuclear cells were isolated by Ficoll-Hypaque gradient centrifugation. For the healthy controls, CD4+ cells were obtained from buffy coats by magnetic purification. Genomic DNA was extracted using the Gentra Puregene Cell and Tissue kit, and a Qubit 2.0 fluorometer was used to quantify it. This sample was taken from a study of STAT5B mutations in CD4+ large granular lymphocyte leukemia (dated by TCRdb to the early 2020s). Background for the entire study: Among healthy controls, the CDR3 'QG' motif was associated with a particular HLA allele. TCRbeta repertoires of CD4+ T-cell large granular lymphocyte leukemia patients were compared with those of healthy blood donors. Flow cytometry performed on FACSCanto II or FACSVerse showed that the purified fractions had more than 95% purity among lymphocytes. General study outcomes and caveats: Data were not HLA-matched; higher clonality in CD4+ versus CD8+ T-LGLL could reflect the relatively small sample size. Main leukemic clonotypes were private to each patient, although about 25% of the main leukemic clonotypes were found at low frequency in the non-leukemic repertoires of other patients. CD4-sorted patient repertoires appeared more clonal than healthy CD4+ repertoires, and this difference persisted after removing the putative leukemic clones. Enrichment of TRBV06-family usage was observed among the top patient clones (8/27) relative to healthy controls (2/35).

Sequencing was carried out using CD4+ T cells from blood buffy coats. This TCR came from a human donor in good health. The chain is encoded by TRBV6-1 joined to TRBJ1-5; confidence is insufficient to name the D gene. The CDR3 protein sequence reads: CASSEGLGGPQHF. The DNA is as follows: TGTGCCAGCAGTGAAGGGTTAGGCGGGCCCCAGCATTTT.